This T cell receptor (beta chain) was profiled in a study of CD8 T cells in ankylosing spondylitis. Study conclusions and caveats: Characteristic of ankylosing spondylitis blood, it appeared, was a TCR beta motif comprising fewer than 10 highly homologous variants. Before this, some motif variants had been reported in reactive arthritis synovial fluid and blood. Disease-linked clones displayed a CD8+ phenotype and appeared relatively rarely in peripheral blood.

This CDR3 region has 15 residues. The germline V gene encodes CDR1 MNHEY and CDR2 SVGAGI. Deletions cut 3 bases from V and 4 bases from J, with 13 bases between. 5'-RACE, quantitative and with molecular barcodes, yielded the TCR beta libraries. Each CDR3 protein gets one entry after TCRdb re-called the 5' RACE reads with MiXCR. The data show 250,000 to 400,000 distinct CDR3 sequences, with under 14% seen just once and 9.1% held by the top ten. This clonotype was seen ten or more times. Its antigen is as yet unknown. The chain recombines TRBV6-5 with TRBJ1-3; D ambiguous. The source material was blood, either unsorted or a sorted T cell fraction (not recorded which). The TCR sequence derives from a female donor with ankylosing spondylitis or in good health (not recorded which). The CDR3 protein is CASSYSEGNGNTIYF. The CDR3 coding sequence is TGTGCCAGCAGTTATTCCGAGGGAAACGGAAACACCATATATTTT.